The rows below give T cell receptor beta chains drawn from one sample of a study of T cell clones after liver transplantation. Some clones are missing from TCRdb's copy, which holds only in-frame ones; the method was immunoSEQ multiplex PCR. The sample contains approximately 18,000 clones, 75% to 90% of which appear only once. Sequenced here: CD8+ T cells from blood, sampled around 42 months after liver transplant. The receptor set was obtained from a human patient who received a liver transplant. The graft donor may be the source of some T cells. Each CDR3 is given with its conserved first and last residue. A D gene is named only where the DNA matches it firmly. Some rows mark clone size as missing; the rest say once, few, many or name a class of expanded clone.

TRBD1,TRBV7-9,TRBJ1-1,-,CASSSGTGPFDGTEAFF,TGTGCCAGCAGTTCCGGGACAGGGCCCTTTGATGGAACTGAAGCTTTCTTT
-,TRBV19,TRBJ2-6,-,CASHNSGANVLTF,TGTGCCAGTCACAACTCTGGGGCCAACGTCCTGACTTTC
TRBD2,TRBV10-1,TRBJ2-3,-,CASSAVRSGSGDTQYF,TGCGCCAGCAGTGCCGTTAGGAGCGGGAGTGGTGATACGCAGTATTTT
-,TRBV28,TRBJ2-5,-,CASSLWSGGKTQYF,TGTGCCAGCAGTTTATGGTCCGGGGGAAAGACCCAGTACTTC
-,TRBV27,TRBJ1-1,-,CASSLGGGTEAFF,TGTGCCAGCAGTTTAGGAGGGGGGACTGAAGCTTTCTTT
-,TRBV28,TRBJ2-7,-,CASSFRGSQDEQYF,TGTGCCAGCAGTTTTAGAGGGAGTCAGGACGAGCAGTACTTC
-,TRBV4-1,TRBJ1-1,few,CASSQPTVGDPEAFF,TGCGCCAGCAGCCAACCCACCGTGGGGGACCCTGAAGCTTTCTTT
-,TRBV5-1,TRBJ2-7,-,CASSLDLSYEQYF,TGCGCCAGCAGCTTGGACCTTTCCTACGAGCAGTACTTC
-,TRBV27,TRBJ2-7,large,CASSSFLGPDEQYF,TGTGCCAGCAGTTCTTTCTTAGGGCCAGACGAGCAGTACTTC
-,TRBV7-8,TRBJ2-1,-,CASSLALGRNEQFF,TGTGCCAGCAGCTTAGCCTTAGGGCGCAATGAGCAGTTCTTC
-,TRBV9,TRBJ1-1,-,CASSVTGREAFF,TGTGCCAGCAGCGTAACGGGAAGGGAAGCTTTCTTT
TRBD1,TRBV11-2,TRBJ1-5,-,CASSLGQGGHQPQHF,TGTGCCAGCAGCCTAGGACAGGGTGGACATCAGCCCCAGCATTTT
-,TRBV10-1,TRBJ2-7,-,CASSRTDSYEQYF,TGCGCCAGCAGTCGGACGGATTCCTACGAGCAGTACTTC
-,TRBV4-1,TRBJ2-7,-,CASSEGASYEQYF,TGCGCCAGCAGCGAAGGGGCCTCCTACGAGCAGTACTTC
-,TRBV16,TRBJ1-2,-,CASSQSGQTRRGYTF,TGTGCCAGCAGCCAATCGGGGCAGACTAGACGTGGCTACACCTTC
-,TRBV4-1,TRBJ2-5,-,CASSHPPSETQYF,TGCGCCAGCAGCCACCCACCGTCGGAGACCCAGTACTTC
-,TRBV5-1,TRBJ2-7,few,CASSLGGRGGYEQYF,TGCGCCAGCAGCTTGGGGGGGAGGGGGGGCTACGAGCAGTACTTC
-,TRBV11-2,TRBJ1-4,-,CASSLGREKLFF,TGTGCCAGCAGCTTAGGACGGGAAAAACTGTTTTTT
TRBD1,TRBV11-2,TRBJ2-7,-,CASSFGTGVYEQYF,TGTGCCAGCAGCTTCGGGACAGGGGTATACGAGCAGTACTTC
-,TRBV28,TRBJ2-7,-,CASTRDPEPTYEQYF,TGTGCCAGCACGAGGGACCCAGAGCCTACCTACGAGCAGTACTTC
-,TRBV27,TRBJ2-1,-,CASGYRVGWNEQFF,TGTGCCAGCGGGTACAGGGTGGGGTGGAATGAGCAGTTCTTC
-,TRBV28,TRBJ1-1,-,CASRLLGGNTEAFF,TGTGCCAGCAGACTCTTAGGGGGGAACACTGAAGCTTTCTTT
-,TRBV30,TRBJ2-2,-,CAWSVYGLPHTGELFF,TGTGCCTGGAGTGTATACGGCCTTCCTCACACCGGGGAGCTGTTTTTT
-,TRBV9,TRBJ1-1,-,CASSAGGNTEAFF,TGTGCCAGCAGCGCGGGGGGGAACACTGAAGCTTTCTTT
TRBD1,TRBV6-5,TRBJ2-7,once,CASSYRGTAYEQYF,TGTGCCAGCAGTTACCGAGGGACAGCCTACGAGCAGTACTTC
-,TRBV10-3,TRBJ2-2,-,CAMHGGLDTGELFF,TGTGCCATGCACGGCGGTTTAGACACCGGGGAGCTGTTTTTT
-,TRBV27,TRBJ1-5,-,CASRESTGSNQPQHF,TGTGCCAGCAGGGAATCGACAGGTAGCAATCAGCCCCAGCATTTT
-,TRBV10-3,TRBJ2-3,-,CAISGPGQADTQYF,TGTGCCATCAGTGGGCCAGGGCAAGCAGATACGCAGTATTTT
-,TRBV28,TRBJ2-1,-,CASSLIPQTNNEQFF,TGTGCCAGCAGTCTAATTCCCCAAACGAACAATGAGCAGTTCTTC
TRBD1,TRBV6-6,TRBJ2-7,-,CASSLQGAESSYEQYF,TGTGCCAGCAGTCTACAGGGGGCGGAAAGCTCCTACGAGCAGTACTTC
-,TRBV15,TRBJ1-4,few,CATSRTSGVTNEKLFF,TGTGCCACCAGCAGGACATCAGGGGTTACTAATGAAAAACTGTTTTTT
TRBD1,TRBV5-1,TRBJ1-1,-,CASSWTTGMNTEAFF,TGCGCCAGCAGCTGGACGACAGGGATGAACACTGAAGCTTTCTTT
-,TRBV28,TRBJ1-5,-,CASSWRGGVGQPQHF,TGTGCCAGCAGTTGGCGGGGGGGAGTGGGGCAGCCCCAGCATTTT
-,TRBV28,TRBJ2-7,-,CASSRLLGEQYF,TGTGCCAGCAGTCGGCTTTTAGGCGAGCAGTACTTC
-,TRBV27,TRBJ2-7,-,CASSLLHEQYF,TGTGCCAGCAGTTTATTGCACGAGCAGTACTTC
TRBD2,TRBV7-3,TRBJ2-1,-,CASSSLSGSSYNEQFF,TGTGCCAGCAGCTCTCTTAGCGGGTCATCCTACAATGAGCAGTTCTTC
TRBD1,TRBV5-6,TRBJ2-7,-,CASSLEDRDRVQYF,TGTGCCAGCAGCTTAGAGGACAGGGATAGAGTGCAGTACTTC
-,TRBV30,TRBJ2-7,-,CAWSVEETLYEQYF,TGTGCCTGGAGTGTAGAGGAGACCCTCTACGAGCAGTACTTC
TRBD2,TRBV10-1,TRBJ2-1,-,CASSDTGAGSGYNEQFF,TGCGCCAGCAGCGACACAGGAGCGGGATCGGGCTACAATGAGCAGTTCTTC
-,TRBV9,TRBJ1-1,-,CASSVGGLGTEAFF,TGTGCCAGCAGCGTAGGGGGACTGGGCACTGAAGCTTTCTTT
TRBD1,TRBV28,TRBJ1-2,-,CASSYEGAHYGYTF,TGTGCCAGCAGTTACGAGGGGGCGCACTATGGCTACACCTTC